Each of the 25 T cell receptor beta chains below was sequenced from the same sample in a study of vaccination effects on CD4 cells after COVID-19. For these TCRs, the target antigens are not known. Viral peptide pool expansion of antigen-specific CD4+ T cells preceded sequencing in the ViraFEST assay. Culture proceeded for 9 to 11 days, and CD4+ T cells were then isolated. The vaccine recipients had no prior SARS-CoV-2 infection, with negative nucleocapsid antibodies. Clones were sequenced by immunoSEQ multiplex PCR, and TCRdb holds only the in-frame ones, with some missing. The data contain roughly 75,000 clones, roughly three quarters of them singletons. Sample: CD4+ T cells from PBMCs cultured with HCoV-OC43 spike peptides, taken before COVID-19 vaccination. Described subset: HCoV-OC43 spike overlapping peptide pool stimulation. These receptors were taken from a human donor who received a COVID-19 vaccine.

The chain uses TRBV11-3 and TRBJ2-1; D possibly corresponds to TRBD2 (6 bases). V lost 2 bases and J 6 bases, leaving 17 bases between the germline ends. Germline V gene sequence: CDR1 SGHNT, CDR2 YENEEA. The CDR3 contains 16 residues. The CDR3 sequence: CASSLLGGISANEQFF. DNA of the CDR3: TGTGCCAGCAGCTTACTCGGGGGTATTTCAGCCAATGAGCAGTTCTTC.

This chain connects TRBV6-7 to TRBJ2-1; D may correspond to TRBD1 or TRBD2 (5 bases each). TRBV6-7 is labeled an ORF, and its function is uncertain. V lost 2 bases and J lost 0, with 17 bases in between. This CDR3 is built from 18 residues. Here the CDR3 reads CASSYPGTGKSSYNEQFF. CDR3 DNA sequence: TGTGCCAGCAGTTACCCTGGGACCGGAAAAAGCTCCTACAATGAGCAGTTCTTC.

This chain joins TRBV4-1 and TRBJ2-3; perhaps TRBD1 as D (6 bases). The germline CDR1 and CDR2 sequences are MGHRA and YSYEKL. Trimming stripped 4 bases from V and 1 base from J, with 18 bases between. This CDR3 has 17 residues. CDR3 in amino acids: CASSLYLDGGRTDTQYF. CDR3 in DNA: TGCGCCAGCAGCCTTTATCTCGATGGGGGCCGCACAGATACGCAGTATTTT.

The gene calls are TRBV24-1 and TRBJ1-1, with D unresolved. Germline V lookup: CDR1 KGHDR, CDR2 SFDVKD. The CDR3 totals 13 residues. Trimming removed 5 bases at V and 0 bases at J, with 6 bases between. Here the CDR3 DNA reads TGTGCCACCAGTGCTCACATGAACACTGAAGCTTTCTTT. It is translated as CATSAHMNTEAFF.

The chain links TRBV5-1 to TRBJ1-4; 7 nucleotides match TRBD1. J lost 4 bases, V lost 4 bases, and 10 bases had no gene match. This CDR3 spans 16 amino acids. CDR1 SGHRS and CDR2 YFSETQ come from the germline V gene. The chain's CDR3 is CASSPRPRDSNEKLFF. In DNA, the CDR3 is TGCGCCAGCAGCCCCCGACCTCGGGACAGTAATGAAAAACTGTTTTTT.

The chain couples TRBV9 to TRBJ1-1; 8 nucleotides agree with TRBD1. The CDR3 is 17 residues long. Germline V lookup: CDR1 SGDLS, CDR2 YYNGEE. V trimming: 0 bases; J trimming: 3 bases; junction bases outside the gene matches: 10. CDR3 bases: TGTGCCAGCAGCGTAGTAATAGTGGAGACAGGGGACACTGAAGCTTTCTTT. It yields the protein CASSVVIVETGDTEAFF.

This chain uses TRBV12-3 or TRBV12-4 with TRBJ1-2; no clear D. The CDR3 is 13 amino acids. The V end lost 3 bases, the J end lost 3 bases, and 8 bases lay between the germline ends. The CDR3 DNA is TGTGCCAGCAGTTTGGGCCAGTACTATGGCTACACCTTC. Translating gives CASSLGQYYGYTF.

This clone was seen once. The CDR3 sequence: CASSDLGTGKSGYTF. CDR3 DNA sequence: TGTGCCAGCAGTGATCTCGGGACAGGGAAAAGTGGCTACACCTTC. This sequence joins TRBV6-1 and TRBJ1-2; 9 positions agree with TRBD1. Germline CDR1 and CDR2: MNHNS and SASEGT. This CDR3 has 15 amino acids. With V trimmed by 3 bases and J by 7 bases, 9 bases remained unmatched.

The chain links TRBV19 to TRBJ1-5; D is unresolved. V shed 3 bases and J shed 4 bases, with 13 bases lying between them. The CDR3 sequence is 15 residues long. Per germline, CDR1 LNHDA and CDR2 SQIVND (reference sequence). The CDR3 DNA reads as TGTGCCAGTAGTATTGTTCGGGGAAATAATCAGCCCCAGCATTTT. Protein product: CASSIVRGNNQPQHF.

This chain uses TRBV18 with TRBJ1-1, with D possibly being TRBD1 (6 bases). The CDR3 extends over 15 amino acids. Germline CDR1 is KGHSH and CDR2 is LQKENI. The V end lost 0 bases, the J end lost 4 bases, and 12 bases lay between the germline ends. The CDR3 DNA reads as TGTGCCAGCTCACCACCGACAGGCTGGCGCACTGAAGCTTTCTTT. It is translated as CASSPPTGWRTEAFF.

CDR3 amino acids: CASTDGAYGYTF. In nucleotides, the CDR3 is TGCGCCAGCACCGACGGGGCGTATGGCTACACCTTC. This sequence joins TRBV5-1 and TRBJ1-2; a possible D gene is TRBD1 (5 bases). The germline CDR1 and CDR2 sequences are SGHRS and YFSETQ. V dropped 6 bases and J dropped 5 bases, with 11 bases sitting between them. The CDR3 consists of 12 residues.

This sequence joins TRBV5-4 and TRBJ2-5; D is unclear. This CDR3 has 12 residues. V was shortened by 0 bases and J by 4 bases, with 4 bases between the two germline ends. CDR1 is SGHNT, CDR2 YYREEE, per germline (reference sequence). The CDR3 nucleotides are TGTGCCAGCAGCTTGGAGGGAGAGACCCAGTACTTC. Translation: CASSLEGETQYF. The full variable domain, rest sourced from reference TRBV5-4 and TRBJ2-5, is ETGVTQSPTHLIKTRGQQVTLRCSSQSGHNTVSWYQQALGQGPQFIFQYYREEENGRGNFPPRFSGLQFPNYSSELNVNALELDDSALYLCASSLEGETQYFGPGTRLLVL.

The V and J genes are TRBV27 and TRBJ2-4, with 14 bases matching TRBD2. J gave up 0 bases and V 6 bases, and 7 bases lay outside the gene matches. The germline CDR1 and CDR2 sequences are MNHEY and SMNVEV (reference sequence). CDR3 length: 18 residues. CDR3 coding DNA: TGTGCCAGCAGCAGTGGGACTAGCGGGGGACTAGCCAAAAACATTCAGTACTTC. Its translation: CASSSGTSGGLAKNIQYF.

This clone was recorded only once. The chain carries TRBV11-2 and TRBJ2-1, with D uncertain. CDR1 is SGHAT, CDR2 FQNNGV, per germline. V was pared by 1 base and J by 0 bases, with 7 bases between. This CDR3 is built from 15 residues. DNA for the CDR3: TGTGCCAGCAGCTTAGCCGGACGCTCCTACAATGAGCAGTTCTTC. Protein sequence: CASSLAGRSYNEQFF.

The rearrangement links TRBV14 to TRBJ1-3; no clear D gene. Germline CDR1 and CDR2: SGHDN and FVKESK. V dropped 0 bases and J dropped 0 bases, with 3 bases sitting between them. This CDR3 is built from 14 residues. CDR3 coding DNA: TGTGCCAGCAGCCAAGATAGCTCTGGAAACACCATATATTTT. Protein sequence: CASSQDSSGNTIYF.

For the CDR3, the DNA is TGTGCCTCCAAGGGGCAGGCAACTAATGAAAAACTGTTTTTT. Its protein product is CASKGQATNEKLFF. V usage is TRBV2 and J usage is TRBJ1-4; TRBD1 might be the D (5 bases). Trimming took 11 bases from V and 0 from J, leaving 13 bases between them. The CDR3 has 14 residues. The germline V gene has CDR1 SNHLY and CDR2 FYNNEI.

This chain links TRBV5-5 with TRBJ2-3; 8 bases are shared with TRBD2. The V and J ends lost 7 bases and 3 bases, in that order; junction bases with no gene match: 16. CDR1 SGHKS and CDR2 YYEKEE come from the germline V gene (reference sequence). The CDR3 is 17 amino acids. DNA of the CDR3: TGTGCCAGCCAATCACTCGGGGGGGGAGTAAGTACAGATACGCAGTATTTT. Protein: CASQSLGGGVSTDTQYF. The whole variable domain, filled in from reference TRBV5-5 and TRBJ2-3, reads DAGVTQSPTHLIKTRGQQVTLRCSPISGHKSVSWYQQVLGQGPQFIFQYYEKEERGRGNFPDRFSARQFPNYSSELNVNALLLGDSALYLCASQSLGGGVSTDTQYFGPGTRLTVL.

This clone was detected only once. This chain joins TRBV6-5 and TRBJ1-1; D is unresolved. Germline CDR1 reads MNHEY; CDR2 reads SVGAGI. The V gene lost 2 bases and the J gene lost 1 base, with 5 bases spanning the gap. The CDR3 sequence is 13 residues long. This CDR3 reads CASSYDGNTEAFF. Written as DNA, the CDR3 is TGTGCCAGCAGTTACGACGGGAACACTGAAGCTTTCTTT.

This sequence joins TRBV5-1 and TRBJ2-3, with 7 bases identical to TRBD2. The CDR3 length is 16 residues. Germline-derived CDR1 and CDR2 are SGHRS and YFSETQ. V shed 4 bases and J 2 bases; nucleotides not matched to a gene: 10. Here the CDR3 DNA reads TGCGCCAGCAGCCCCACCCCGCGGGGGAACACAGATACGCAGTATTTT. Translating gives CASSPTPRGNTDTQYF.

Comment on this clone: The same CDR3 arises from other DNA sequences in this sample as well. The rearrangement joins TRBV6-5 to TRBJ1-2; 9 bases agree with TRBD1. With 5 bases clipped from V and 6 bases from J, the junction kept 1 base outside the gene matches. This CDR3 comprises 12 residues. Germline V gives CDR1 MNHEY, CDR2 SVGAGI. The CDR3 sequence: CASSRQGDGYTF. The CDR3 nucleotides are TGTGCCAGCAGTAGACAGGGGGATGGCTACACCTTC.

This clone was counted between two and nine times. The chain combines TRBV2 with TRBJ1-6; D is unresolved. This CDR3 comprises 12 residues. V lost 2 bases and J lost 12, with 8 bases in between. CDR1 and CDR2 from the germline V gene are SNHLY and FYNNEI. The CDR3 here is CASSESDKPLHF. The CDR3, as DNA: TGTGCCAGCAGTGAATCGGATAAACCCCTCCACTTT.

The chain uses TRBV5-1 and TRBJ2-2; D is ambiguous. The CDR3 is made up of 16 amino acids. V shed 4 bases and J shed 0 bases, with 13 bases lying between them. The germline V gene has CDR1 SGHRS and CDR2 YFSETQ. In DNA form, the CDR3 reads TGCGCCAGCAGCCCATCCACCGCCGCGAACACCGGGGAGCTGTTTTTT. Encoded protein: CASSPSTAANTGELFF.

This rearrangement joins TRBV30 to TRBJ2-5, with 7 bases matching TRBD2. The CDR3 sequence is 15 residues long. The junction had 8 bases not matched to a gene; V was cut back by 2 bases and J by 2 bases. The germline V gene has CDR1 GTSNPN and CDR2 SVGIG (reference sequence). CDR3 sequence (DNA): TGTGCCTGGAGTCGACCAGCGGGGATACAAGAGACCCAGTACTTC. This sequence encodes CAWSRPAGIQETQYF.

The V call is TRBV25-1, the J call TRBJ2-6; D is uncertain. Deletions cut 8 bases from V and 0 bases from J, with 5 bases between. From germline, CDR1 is MGHDK and CDR2 SYGVNS. The CDR3 totals 13 residues. CDR3 sequence (DNA): TGTGCCAGCTCTAACTCTGGGGCCAACGTCCTGACTTTC. Translated, it gives CASSNSGANVLTF.

This clone came up a few times. This rearrangement joins TRBV5-5 to TRBJ1-2; no clear D gene. The CDR3 is made up of 14 amino acids. CDR1 is SGHKS, CDR2 YYEKEE, per germline (reference sequence). With 2 bases removed from V and 0 bases from J, the gap between germline ends came to 8 bases. Here the CDR3 DNA reads TGTGCCAGCAGCTTTGACGGCTCTAACTATGGCTACACCTTC. It encodes CASSFDGSNYGYTF.